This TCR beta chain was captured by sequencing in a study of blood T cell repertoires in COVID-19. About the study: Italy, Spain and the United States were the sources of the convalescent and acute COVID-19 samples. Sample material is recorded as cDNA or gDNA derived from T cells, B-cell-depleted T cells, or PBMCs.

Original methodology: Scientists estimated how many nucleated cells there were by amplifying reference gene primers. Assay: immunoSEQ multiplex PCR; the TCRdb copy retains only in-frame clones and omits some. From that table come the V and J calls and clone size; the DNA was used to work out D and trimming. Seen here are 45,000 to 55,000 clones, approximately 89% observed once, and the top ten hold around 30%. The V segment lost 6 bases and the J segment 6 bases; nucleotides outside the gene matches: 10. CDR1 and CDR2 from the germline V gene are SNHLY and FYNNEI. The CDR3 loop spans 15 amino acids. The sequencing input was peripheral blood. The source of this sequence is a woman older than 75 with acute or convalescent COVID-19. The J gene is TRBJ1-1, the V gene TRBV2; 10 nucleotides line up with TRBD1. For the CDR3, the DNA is TGTGCCAGCAGGGGAATTAGACAGGGGGCGGCTGAAGCTTTCTTT. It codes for CASRGIRQGAAEAFF.